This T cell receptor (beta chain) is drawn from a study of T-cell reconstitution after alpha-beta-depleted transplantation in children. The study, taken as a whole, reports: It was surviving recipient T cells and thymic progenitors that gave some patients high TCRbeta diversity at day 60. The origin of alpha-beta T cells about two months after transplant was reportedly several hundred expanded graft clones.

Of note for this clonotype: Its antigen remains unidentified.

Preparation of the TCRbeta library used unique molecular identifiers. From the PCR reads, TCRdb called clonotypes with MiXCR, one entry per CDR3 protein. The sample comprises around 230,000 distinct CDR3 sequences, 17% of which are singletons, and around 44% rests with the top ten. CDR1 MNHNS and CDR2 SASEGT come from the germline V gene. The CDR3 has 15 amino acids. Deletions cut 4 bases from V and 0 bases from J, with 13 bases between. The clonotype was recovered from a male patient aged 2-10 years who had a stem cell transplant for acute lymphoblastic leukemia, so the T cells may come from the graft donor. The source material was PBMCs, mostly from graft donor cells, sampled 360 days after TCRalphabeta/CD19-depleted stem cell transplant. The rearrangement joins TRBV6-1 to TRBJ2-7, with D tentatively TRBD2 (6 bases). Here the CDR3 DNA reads TGTGCCAGCAGTGTGGGACTTTACCTCTCCTACGAGCAGTACTTC. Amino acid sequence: CASSVGLYLSYEQYF.